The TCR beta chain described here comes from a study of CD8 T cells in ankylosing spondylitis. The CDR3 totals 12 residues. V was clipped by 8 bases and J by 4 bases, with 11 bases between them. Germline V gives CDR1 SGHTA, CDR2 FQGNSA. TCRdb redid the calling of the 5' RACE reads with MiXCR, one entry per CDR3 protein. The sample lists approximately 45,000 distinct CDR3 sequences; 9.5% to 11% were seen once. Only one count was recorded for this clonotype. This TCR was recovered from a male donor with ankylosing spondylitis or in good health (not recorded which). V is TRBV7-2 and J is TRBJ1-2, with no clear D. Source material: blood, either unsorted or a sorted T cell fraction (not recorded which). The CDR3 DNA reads TGTGCCAGCGCCCGGGAGAGCTATGGCTACACCTTC. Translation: CASARESYGYTF.